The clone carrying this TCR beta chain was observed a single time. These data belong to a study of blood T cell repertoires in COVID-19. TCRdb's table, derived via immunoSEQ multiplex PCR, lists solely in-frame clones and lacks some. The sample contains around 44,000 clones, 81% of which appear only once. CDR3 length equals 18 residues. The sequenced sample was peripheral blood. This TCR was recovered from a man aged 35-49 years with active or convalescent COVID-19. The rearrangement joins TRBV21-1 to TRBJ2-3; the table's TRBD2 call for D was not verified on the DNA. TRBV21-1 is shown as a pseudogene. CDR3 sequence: CASTRKTSGGLSTDTQYF. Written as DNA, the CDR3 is TGTGCCAGCACCCGTAAGACTAGCGGGGGGCTGAGCACAGATACGCAGTATTTT.